This is a list of T cell receptor beta chains from one sample in a study of blood T cell repertoires in COVID-19. The table came from immunoSEQ multiplex PCR; TCRdb's copy has only in-frame clones and leaves some out. The sample carries over 200,000 clones, approximately 80% recorded once. Source material: PBMCs or T cells enriched from blood (not recorded which). The receptors here all came from a man in his fifties or sixties who had recovered from COVID-19. CDR3s include the opening cysteine and the closing phenylalanine or tryptophan. A D gene is named only where the DNA matches it firmly. Expanded clones are given a class, and other clones once, few, many or no size at all.

V: TRBV7-9; J: TRBJ1-3; size: .; D: .; CDR3: CASSLTTASSGNTIYF
V: TRBV10-1; J: TRBJ2-3; size: .; D: TRBD2; CDR3: CASSDGGGPQADTQYF
V: TRBV19; J: TRBJ1-5; size: medium-sized; D: .; CDR3: CASSRREGNQPQHF
V: TRBV4-1; J: TRBJ2-1; size: .; D: TRBD1; CDR3: CASSQEGYGQGLDEQFF
V: TRBV15; J: TRBJ1-5; size: .; D: .; CDR3: CATSRTSWGSRQPQHF
V: TRBV7-9; J: TRBJ1-6; size: .; D: .; CDR3: CASSKIGNSPLHF
V: TRBV7-3; J: TRBJ1-1; size: once; D: TRBD1; CDR3: CASSTGTGGLADTEAFF
V: TRBV12-5; J: TRBJ1-2; size: few; D: .; CDR3: CASATGDYGYTF
V: TRBV3-1/TRBV3-2; J: TRBJ1-1; size: .; D: TRBD1; CDR3: CASSPPGQVNTEAFF
V: TRBV4-3; J: TRBJ2-7; size: few; D: TRBD1; CDR3: CASSQGVLAWEDRADEQYF
V: TRBV2; J: TRBJ2-1; size: .; D: TRBD2; CDR3: CASSGTSGTDEQFF
V: TRBV11-2; J: TRBJ1-1; size: .; D: .; CDR3: CASSPGLSSTEAFF
V: TRBV12-3/TRBV12-4; J: TRBJ1-5; size: .; D: .; CDR3: CASSYGSNQPQHF
V: TRBV30; J: TRBJ2-3; size: few; D: .; CDR3: CAWSVGTSYYTQYF
V: TRBV7-2; J: TRBJ2-3; size: .; D: TRBD2; CDR3: CASSLRLAGGTDTQYF
V: TRBV9; J: TRBJ2-2; size: few; D: TRBD1; CDR3: CASSDGGTGKTGELFF
V: TRBV19; J: TRBJ1-1; size: .; D: .; CDR3: CASSGRENTEAFF
V: TRBV5-1; J: TRBJ1-3; size: few; D: .; CDR3: CASSSGSSGNTIYF
V: TRBV19; J: TRBJ1-4; size: once; D: .; CDR3: CASSIIQGRGAEKLFF
V: TRBV2; J: TRBJ1-1; size: .; D: .; CDR3: CASKEGPPAFF
V: TRBV19; J: TRBJ1-1; size: .; D: .; CDR3: CASSIDLQLEAFF
V: TRBV9; J: TRBJ1-2; size: .; D: TRBD1; CDR3: CASSSRGQAGNYGYTF
V: TRBV4-3; J: TRBJ2-3; size: .; D: TRBD1; CDR3: CASSPQGADTQYF
V: TRBV6-5; J: TRBJ2-2; size: few; D: .; CDR3: CASSPLRGTGELFF
V: TRBV7-6; J: TRBJ2-5; size: .; D: .; CDR3: CASSLAGGARETQYF
V: TRBV7-2; J: TRBJ2-1; size: once; D: TRBD2; CDR3: CASSAPSGGTDNEQFF
V: TRBV11-2; J: TRBJ1-2; size: .; D: .; CDR3: CASSLTAGSPYGYTF
V: TRBV18; J: TRBJ2-2; size: many; D: TRBD2; CDR3: CASSPTSGGTTGELFF
V: TRBV29-1; J: TRBJ1-1; size: .; D: .; CDR3: CSATAPTEAFF
V: TRBV4-2; J: TRBJ2-3; size: .; D: .; CDR3: CAQKCSTQYF
V: TRBV25-1; J: TRBJ1-1; size: .; D: .; CDR3: CASSEFEVPNTEAFF
V: TRBV6-5; J: TRBJ1-1; size: .; D: TRBD1; CDR3: CASTNRGKTEAFF
V: TRBV24-1; J: TRBJ2-5; size: .; D: TRBD2; CDR3: CATSDLTSGGVETQYF
V: TRBV5-1; J: TRBJ1-4; size: .; D: .; CDR3: CASSKNPQATNEKLFF
V: TRBV7-2; J: TRBJ2-5; size: once; D: TRBD2; CDR3: CASSPRRGGQFGQETQYF